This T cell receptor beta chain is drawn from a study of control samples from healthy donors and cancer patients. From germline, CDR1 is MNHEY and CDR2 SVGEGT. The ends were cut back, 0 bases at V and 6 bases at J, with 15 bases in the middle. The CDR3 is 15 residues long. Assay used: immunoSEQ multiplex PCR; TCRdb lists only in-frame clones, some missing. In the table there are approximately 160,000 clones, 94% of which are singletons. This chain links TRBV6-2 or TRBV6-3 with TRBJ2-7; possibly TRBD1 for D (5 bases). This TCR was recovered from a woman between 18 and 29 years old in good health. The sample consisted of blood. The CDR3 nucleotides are TGTGCCAGCAGTTACTCGGGCCAGGGAAACCTCGAGCAGTACTTC. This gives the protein CASSYSGQGNLEQYF.